Each of the 31 T cell receptor beta chains below was sequenced from the same sample in a study of Ad26.COV2.S vaccination and SARS-CoV-2 variants. Repertoires were generated with immunoSEQ multiplex PCR, while TCRdb's copy carries only in-frame clones and drops some. The table records roughly 390,000 clones, 70% to 90% of them present only once. As to treatment: about 20 received Ad26.COV2.S at low or high dose, single or two shots; several received placebo; per-sample allocation not given. The samples were gathered on day 63 after the first injection of vaccine or placebo. Sample: peripheral blood, taken in a trial of Ad26.COV2.S vaccine versus placebo. These receptors were taken from a person between 18 and 59 years old who received the Ad26.COV2.S COVID-19 vaccine or a placebo.

The chain has TRBV2 and TRBJ1-1, with TRBD1 identical over 7 bases. This CDR3 contains 15 residues. V shed 5 bases and J 0 bases; nucleotides not matched to a gene: 6. Germline loops: CDR1 SNHLY, CDR2 FYNNEI. In nucleotides, the CDR3 is TGTGCCAGCAGTCCCCAGGGACAGCTGAACACTGAAGCTTTCTTT. Its translation is CASSPQGQLNTEAFF.

The chain employs TRBV3-1 (or the pseudogene TRBV3-2) and TRBJ2-3; 8 nucleotides align to TRBD1. V dropped 4 bases and J dropped 1; count of bases not matched to a gene: 10. This CDR3 spans 17 amino acids. The germline V gene encodes CDR1 LGHDT and CDR2 YNNKEL (reference sequence). The CDR3 is CASSPFNRGEGTDTQYF. CDR3 DNA: TGTGCCAGCAGCCCCTTTAACAGGGGGGAGGGCACAGATACGCAGTATTTT.

The chain carries TRBV7-9 and TRBJ1-1; 7 bases align to TRBD1. Germline loops: CDR1 SEHNR, CDR2 FQNEAQ (reference sequence). The CDR3 is made up of 16 amino acids. The junction had 10 bases not matched to a gene; V was cut back by 3 bases and J by 3 bases. The CDR3 DNA reads as TGTGCCAGCAGCTTGCTTCAGGGGGGGCCCCACACTGAAGCTTTCTTT. It translates to CASSLLQGGPHTEAFF.

V is TRBV11-2 and J is TRBJ1-2, with no clear D. This CDR3 has 13 residues. Looked up from germline, CDR1 is SGHAT and CDR2 is FQNNGV. The germline V and J ends were trimmed by 5 bases and 2 bases, with 9 bases remaining between them. CDR3 in DNA: TGTGCCAGCAGCCCGAACGCGAACTATGGCTACACCTTC. Its translation: CASSPNANYGYTF.

The sample holds a few counts of this clone. The chain links TRBV27 to TRBJ1-6; D unresolved. V lost 5 bases and J 1 base, leaving 12 bases between the germline ends. This CDR3 spans 16 amino acids. CDR1 and CDR2 (germline): MNHEY, SMNVEV (reference sequence). The CDR3 spells CASSRGRLSYNSPLHF. As DNA, the CDR3 is TGTGCCAGCAGTCGAGGCAGGCTATCCTATAATTCACCCCTCCACTTT.

The chain links TRBV10-1 to TRBJ2-1, with D uncertain. CDR1 and CDR2 (germline): WNHNN, SYGVQD (reference sequence). V gave up 6 bases and J gave up 5 bases, with 11 bases separating them. CDR3 length: 13 residues. This CDR3 reads CASRKTEHNEQFF. The DNA for the CDR3 is TGCGCCAGCAGGAAGACGGAGCACAATGAGCAGTTCTTC.

The J gene is TRBJ1-3, the V gene TRBV7-6; D remains unclear. The CDR3 runs 15 residues. CDR1 and CDR2 from the germline V gene are SGHVS and FNYEAQ. Trimming removed 5 bases at V and 2 bases at J, with 13 bases between. For the CDR3, the DNA is TGTGCCAGCAGCGCCCCCTACAGCGCTGGAAACACCATATATTTT. Its protein product is CASSAPYSAGNTIYF.

CDR3 in amino acids: CASSVEGWGSYNEQFF. In nucleotides, the CDR3 is TGTGCCAGCAGCGTAGAAGGGTGGGGATCCTACAATGAGCAGTTCTTC. The V gene is TRBV9, the J gene TRBJ2-1; no clear D gene. Germline CDR1 reads SGDLS; CDR2 reads YYNGEE. The V end lost 0 bases, the J end lost 1 base, and 11 bases lay between the germline ends. The CDR3 has 16 amino acids.

This chain joins TRBV2 and TRBJ1-1; D gene unclear. This CDR3 comprises 14 residues. In germline, CDR1 is SNHLY, CDR2 FYNNEI. V lost 7 bases to trimming and J lost 6 bases, with 18 bases between them. This CDR3 is CASTIDNSGAEAFF. The CDR3 coding sequence is TGTGCCAGCACTATTGACAACTCTGGGGCTGAAGCTTTCTTT. Based on the CDR3 plus reference TRBV2 and TRBJ1-1, the full variable domain is EPEVTQTPSHQVTQMGQEVILRCVPISNHLYFYWYRQILGQKVEFLVSFYNNEISEKSEIFDDQFSVERPDGSNFTLKIRSTKLEDSAMYFCASTIDNSGAEAFFGQGTRLTVV.

CDR3 sequence: CASSQPQGSSNEQYF. CDR3 coding DNA: TGTGCCAGCAGCCAACCCCAGGGTTCTAGCAACGAGCAGTACTTC. The chain employs TRBV7-9 and TRBJ2-7; D may correspond to TRBD1 or TRBD2 (5 bases each). The germline gives CDR1 SEHNR, CDR2 FQNEAQ (reference sequence). The CDR3 is 15 amino acids. The V end was cut by 5 bases, the J end by 5 bases, with 19 bases between.

The chain links TRBV19 to TRBJ1-4; 7 nucleotides align to TRBD1. The V segment lost 8 bases and the J segment 12 bases; nucleotides outside the gene matches: 18. Germline CDR1 is LNHDA and CDR2 is SQIVND (reference sequence). The CDR3 is made up of 15 amino acids. The DNA of the CDR3 is TGTGCCAGTGAGAGAGAGACAGGGCTTGTTACAGAACTGTTTTTT. It specifies CASERETGLVTELFF.

The V call is TRBV7-2, the J call TRBJ2-3; either TRBD1 or TRBD2 may fit D (5 bases each). The V end was cut by 4 bases, the J end by 6 bases, with 17 bases between. CDR1 and CDR2 (germline): SGHTA, FQGNSA. CDR3 length equals 15 residues. This CDR3 is CASSSGTRRGDTQYF. As DNA, the CDR3 is TGTGCCAGCAGCTCGGGGACCCGGAGAGGGGATACGCAGTATTTT.

The chain has TRBV5-6 and TRBJ1-2; TRBD1 agrees at 7 bases. The CDR3 length is 14 residues. Trimming cost V 4 bases and J 12 bases; bases outside gene matches: 15. Looked up from germline, CDR1 is SGHDT and CDR2 is YYEEEE. CDR3 sequence (DNA): TGTGCCAGCAGCACGTCGCACAGGGGCCGAGGGGACACCTTC. It yields the protein CASSTSHRGRGDTF. Based on the CDR3 plus reference TRBV5-6 and TRBJ1-2, the full variable domain is DAGVTQSPTHLIKTRGQQVTLRCSPKSGHDTVSWYQQALGQGPQFIFQYYEEEERQRGNFPDRFSGHQFPNYSSELNVNALLLGDSALYLCASSTSHRGRGDTFGSGTRLTVV.

The rearrangement uses TRBV7-6 and TRBJ1-5; D remains unclear. Germline assignment: CDR1 SGHVS and CDR2 FNYEAQ. The CDR3 totals 14 residues. The V gene lost 5 bases and the J gene lost 8 bases, with 16 bases spanning the gap. CDR3 nucleotide sequence: TGTGCCAGCAGCACCCCGGGAAGGAGCGAGCCCCAGCATTTT. The encoded protein is CASSTPGRSEPQHF. Variable domain in full (rest from reference TRBV7-6 and TRBJ1-5): GAGVSQSPRYKVTKRGQDVALRCDPISGHVSLYWYRQALGQGPEFLTYFNYEAQQDKSGLPNDRFSAERPEGSISTLTIQRTEQRDSAMYRCASSTPGRSEPQHFGDGTRLSIL.

The chain employs TRBV5-1 and TRBJ2-5; unclear D gene. The CDR3 extends over 13 amino acids. CDR1 SGHRS and CDR2 YFSETQ come from the germline V gene. The germline V and J ends were trimmed by 4 bases and 1 base, with 8 bases remaining between them. The CDR3 loop reads CASSVRIQETQYF. CDR3 nucleotide sequence: TGCGCCAGCAGCGTTCGGATCCAAGAGACCCAGTACTTC.

The gene calls are TRBV5-6 and TRBJ1-6, with D perhaps TRBD1 (5 bases). The CDR3 runs to 14 residues. The V end was cut by 3 bases, the J end by 6 bases, with 10 bases between. Germline CDR1 is SGHDT and CDR2 is YYEEEE. The CDR3 coding sequence is TGTGCCAGCAGCTCGGGACGGACTAATTCACCCCTCCACTTT. Protein product: CASSSGRTNSPLHF.

The chain employs TRBV27 and TRBJ1-2; TRBD1 agrees at 7 bases. The CDR3 consists of 14 residues. The V segment lost 6 bases and the J segment 3 bases; nucleotides outside the gene matches: 7. From germline, CDR1 is MNHEY and CDR2 SMNVEV (reference sequence). CDR3 region: CASRINRGDYGYTF. The DNA for the CDR3 is TGTGCCAGCAGAATTAACAGGGGCGACTATGGCTACACCTTC.

Written as DNA, the CDR3 is TGTGCCATAACCAGGGGTCCCGCGAACACCGGGGAGCTGTTTTTT. Its translation is CAITRGPANTGELFF. The V call is TRBV6-5, the J call TRBJ2-2, with D perhaps matching TRBD1 (6 bases). CDR1 is MNHEY and CDR2 is SVGAGI in the germline V gene. V lost 10 bases, J lost 0 bases, and 15 bases lay in between. The CDR3 is made up of 15 amino acids.

The chain is built from TRBV25-1 and TRBJ1-2; 7 bases are a match to TRBD1. Germline assignment: CDR1 MGHDK and CDR2 SYGVNS. The CDR3 spans 15 residues. V was clipped by 5 bases and J by 7 bases; unmatched bases: 13. CDR3 region: CASSPPGQGVGGYTF. The CDR3 DNA follows: TGTGCCAGCAGTCCACCCGGGCAGGGGGTCGGTGGCTACACCTTC.

The rearrangement links TRBV7-9 to TRBJ2-7; 7 nucleotides line up with TRBD1. Per germline, CDR1 SEHNR and CDR2 FQNEAQ (reference sequence). This CDR3 is 17 amino acids long. Trimming cost V 5 bases and J 0 bases; bases outside gene matches: 13. The CDR3 region has the DNA TGTGCCAGCAGCCCCCGGGACAGCAGTCTTCACTCCTACGAGCAGTACTTC. Translated: CASSPRDSSLHSYEQYF.

The J gene is TRBJ2-3, the V gene TRBV19; tentative D call: TRBD1 (6 bases). The CDR3 has 13 residues. Trimming removed 3 bases at V and 5 bases at J, with 9 bases between. Germline values: CDR1 LNHDA, CDR2 SQIVND (reference sequence). The chain's CDR3 is CASSMGRGDTQYF. The CDR3 DNA reads as TGTGCCAGTAGTATGGGCAGGGGAGATACGCAGTATTTT.

The rearrangement uses TRBV10-3 and TRBJ1-2; D perhaps matches TRBD1 (5 bases). The CDR3 sequence is 13 residues long. Trimming took 10 bases from V and 4 from J, leaving 16 bases between them. Germline V CDR1 and CDR2: ENHRY, SYGVKD. In DNA, the CDR3 is TGTGCCACGGGCGGGGGGGGTAGCTATGGCTACACCTTC. Its translation: CATGGGGSYGYTF.

The chain combines TRBV6-1 with TRBJ2-3; unclear D gene. CDR3 length equals 12 residues. Germline CDR1 MNHNS, CDR2 SASEGT. The germline V and J ends were trimmed by 0 bases and 8 bases, with 6 bases remaining between them. The CDR3 nucleotides read TGTGCCAGCAGTGAAGCGCTTCGTACGCAGTATTTT. It encodes CASSEALRTQYF.

A few counts support this clone. The chain couples TRBV4-1 to TRBJ2-7; maybe TRBD2 (6 bases). This CDR3 region has 15 residues. The V gene lost 1 base and the J gene lost 2 bases, with 12 bases spanning the gap. The V gene's germline CDR1 is MGHRA and CDR2 YSYEKL. CDR3 loop: CASSQVSPGAYEQYF. The CDR3 DNA reads as TGCGCCAGCAGCCAAGTTTCTCCGGGGGCCTACGAGCAGTACTTC.

The genes are TRBV2 and TRBJ1-6, with 7 bases identical to TRBD1. J lost 6 bases, V lost 4 bases, and 6 bases had no gene match. The CDR3 is 15 amino acids. In germline, CDR1 is SNHLY, CDR2 FYNNEI. The CDR3 DNA reads TGTGCCAGCAGTGCCCGACAGGGCCTTAATTCACCCCTCCACTTT. It yields the protein CASSARQGLNSPLHF.

The chain links TRBV6-1 to TRBJ1-1; D unresolved. V lost 0 bases, J lost 3 bases, and 14 bases lay in between. Per the germline V gene, CDR1 is MNHNS and CDR2 is SASEGT. This CDR3 spans 16 amino acids. CDR3 residues: CASSEARNNMDTEAFF. As DNA, the CDR3 is TGTGCCAGCAGTGAAGCGCGTAACAACATGGACACTGAAGCTTTCTTT.

The V gene is TRBV6-5, the J gene TRBJ1-2, with 9 bases fitting TRBD1. The V gene end was trimmed by 6 bases and the J gene end by 4 bases; junction bases not matched to a gene: 3. Germline V CDR1 and CDR2: MNHEY, SVGAGI. The length of the CDR3 is 13 residues. The CDR3 spells CASSGQGIYGYTF. The CDR3 DNA reads as TGTGCCAGCAGCGGACAGGGGATCTATGGCTACACCTTC.

This rearrangement joins TRBV19 to TRBJ2-6; D unclear. From germline, CDR1 is LNHDA and CDR2 SQIVND (reference sequence). V was trimmed by 5 bases and J by 1 base, leaving 9 bases between them. The CDR3 has 15 amino acids. The CDR3: CASSFTPSGANVLTF. DNA for the CDR3: TGTGCCAGTAGTTTCACTCCGTCTGGGGCCAACGTCCTGACTTTC.

This chain links TRBV5-4 with TRBJ1-4, with 8 positions matching TRBD1. This CDR3 spans 16 amino acids. The V and J ends lost 2 bases and 10 bases, in that order; junction bases with no gene match: 13. Germline assignment: CDR1 SGHNT and CDR2 YYREEE (reference sequence). CDR3 protein: CASSFTQGAPRGKLFF. The CDR3 DNA sequence: TGTGCCAGCAGCTTTACCCAGGGGGCACCGCGGGGAAAACTGTTTTTT.

The sample holds one count of this clone. The V and J genes are TRBV13 and TRBJ2-7, with D unclear. The CDR3 has 15 amino acids. Trimming pared 0 bases from V and 2 bases from J, leaving 11 bases between. CDR1 is PRHDT, CDR2 FYEKMQ, per germline (reference sequence). The CDR3 region is CASSLGFGKTYEQYF. The CDR3 coding sequence is TGTGCCAGCAGCTTAGGCTTTGGAAAAACCTACGAGCAGTACTTC.

The genes are TRBV7-9 and TRBJ1-2, with D possibly TRBD1 on 5 matching bases. Germline V gives CDR1 SEHNR, CDR2 FQNEAQ (reference sequence). The V end lost 1 base, the J end lost 4 bases, and 7 bases lay between the germline ends. The CDR3 runs to 13 residues. CDR3 coding DNA: TGTGCCAGCAGCTTAGGGGGGTTCTATGGCTACACCTTC. Protein sequence: CASSLGGFYGYTF. The whole variable domain, filled in from reference TRBV7-9 and TRBJ1-2, reads DTGVSQNPRHKITKRGQNVTFRCDPISEHNRLYWYRQTLGQGPEFLTYFQNEAQLEKSRLLSDRFSAERPKGSFSTLEIQRTEQGDSAMYLCASSLGGFYGYTFGSGTRLTVV.